This TCR beta chain was observed in a study of shared clonotypes between healthy human individuals. Study summary: The plates for each donor numbered three CD4 naive, three CD4 memory, two CD8 naive and one CD8 memory.

The repertoire was sequenced with immunoSEQ multiplex PCR; TCRdb's copy has only in-frame clones and lacks some. The profile shows around 990,000 clones, 70% to 85% of them singletons. Material for sequencing was memory CD4+ T cells from PBMCs. Described subset: CD45RA-negative fraction. The clonotype originates from a man aged 18 to 30 in good health. Some clones in this sample may be carry-over from other donors' samples.

The CDR3 reads CATSLAGSRTQYF. The CDR3 DNA follows: TGTGCCACCTCACTAGCGGGTTCAAGAACGCAGTATTTT. The chain combines TRBV6-1 with TRBJ2-3; 9 nucleotides agree with TRBD2. The germline V gene has CDR1 MNHNS and CDR2 SASEGT. There are 13 residues in the CDR3. V gave up 10 bases and J gave up 9 bases; unmatched junction bases: 11.